This TCR beta chain was captured in a study of T cell responses to AZD1222 COVID-19 vaccine (dated by TCRdb to the early 2020s). Background on the whole study: AZD1222 recipients whose second dose came at about 4 weeks and those whose second dose came at about 12 weeks were combined into one group, since spike-specific TCR depth and breadth did not differ between the two schedules. A total of approximately 230 trial participants underwent TCR sequencing, of whom around 200 received two doses of AZD1222 and some 25 received two doses of the MenACWY control vaccine. Enrollment into the trials was organized by age into subgroups of 18-55, 56-69 and 70-plus years, and those subgroups contained roughly 150, 30 and 60 TCR-sequenced participants, respectively. The study at large found these results: Conclusions about previously exposed vaccinees are limited because only a handful of AZD1222 recipients were SARS-CoV-2 seropositive at baseline. Reportedly, almost half of the unique spike-specific TCRs recognized epitopes lying outside the regions that are mutated in the B.1.351 and B.1.1.7 variants. A significant rise in spike-specific TCR breadth and depth was observed after two AZD1222 doses relative to day 0 and relative to MenACWY recipients. Most participants were white British and females outnumbered males, and the authors suggested that clonal diversity may have been underestimated. The 56-69-year group was small, and its depth increase did not reach significance, likely because of low power. The vaccine-associated CD4 TCRs covered the entire spike protein, and the dominant responses fell in regions 160-218 and 743-854. Because no day 14 peak-response samples were available, the repertoires could be characterized only after the peak T cell response.

The CDR3 regions of human TCRbeta chains were subjected to immunosequencing. For the original study's pipeline: Repertoire TCRs were matched against a reference library of SARS-CoV-2-specific TCRs generated with the MIRA antigen-specificity platform. Breadth was defined as the fraction of unique TCRs that were SARS-CoV-2-associated. Depth was defined as the fraction of total T cells that were SARS-CoV-2-associated. Using the MIRA data, each spike-specific TCR was mapped to the spike region that the TCR reacts to and placed in a CD4 or CD8 class. Log10-transformed breadth and depth values were compared by one-way ANOVA with Sidak's multiple comparisons tests. In its TCRdb copy, this immuneACCESS table keeps in-frame sequences only and misses some clones. Where compared with another copy, unresolved V genes explain less than half of these, and the others have no known cause. V and J calls and clone size come straight from that table; D and trimming were deduced from the DNA. In this sample the table shows roughly 160,000 clones, 90% to 95% of which occur a single time. Of the sample, about 0.6% is held by the ten largest clones.

The sample's time point, from its label and the paper: baseline before first vaccination. Samples from vaccinated people were obtained from the UK trials COV001 and COV002, which included a single-blind randomized controlled phase 2/3 trial of AZD1222 (ChAdOx1 nCoV-19) in healthy adults. Trial participant PBMC samples were collected at day 0 and day 28 after the second dose for TCRbeta chain sequencing. Concerning this clone: Its binding antigen is unknown. A junction end diverges from the germline sequence, so it may reflect a read error.

The CDR3, cysteine through phenylalanine, is 15 amino acids long. Only the CDR3 portion is preserved as DNA: 45 bases, with reading frame beginning at the first base. The CDR1 and CDR2 encoded by the germline V gene (reference sequence) are LNHDA and SQIVND. The source of this sequence is an adult in good health. The V gene is TRBV19 and the J gene is TRBJ1-5; the D gene is perhaps TRBD1, on 5 matching bases. Sequencing was performed on peripheral blood, taken on day 0 of AZD1222 vaccination. The CDR3 region: CASSIEGEGNQPQHF. The base sequence is TGTGCTAGTAGTATTGAAGGGGAAGGCAATCAGCCCCAGCATTTT.